This is a list of T cell receptor beta chains from one sample in a study of blood T cell repertoires in COVID-19. Method: immunoSEQ multiplex PCR; TCRdb's copy keeps in-frame clones and lacks some. The sample has fewer than 130,000 clones; 76% are singletons. The specimen was peripheral blood. The receptors shown here come from a woman of 80 years or more with acute or convalescent COVID-19. The CDR3 runs from the conserved cysteine through the conserved F or W. The D gene is left open where the match is weak. Rows may omit the clone size; those that give it use once, few, many or a size class.

J,D,V,size,DNA,CDR3
TRBJ2-5,TRBD1,TRBV3-1/TRBV3-2,NA,TGTGCCAGCAGCCTCCCCGGGACAGGGGGCGAAGAGACCCAGTACTTC,CASSLPGTGGEETQYF
TRBJ1-5,NA,TRBV7-6,NA,TGTGCCAGCAGCTTAGCCGCGGGTTCCAATCAGCCCCAGCATTTT,CASSLAAGSNQPQHF
TRBJ2-5,TRBD1,TRBV3-1/TRBV3-2,NA,TGTGCCAGCAGCCTACAGGGGACGTGGGTTCAAGAGACCCAGTACTTC,CASSLQGTWVQETQYF
TRBJ1-5,NA,TRBV7-7,NA,TGTGCCAGCAGCTTAGTGAGTTGGCCCCATGGAGGCAATCAGCCCCAGCATTTT,CASSLVSWPHGGNQPQHF
TRBJ1-2,TRBD1,TRBV5-1,NA,TGCGCCAGCAGCTCGAAAGGGGGCTTTGGCTATGGCTACACCTTC,CASSSKGGFGYGYTF
TRBJ2-5,NA,TRBV5-1,NA,TGCGCCAGCAGCTTGGCTCCGACAGGCATTCAAGAGACCCAGTACTTC,CASSLAPTGIQETQYF
TRBJ2-7,NA,TRBV30,NA,TGTGCCTGGAGTGTAAAACTGCATCTCCGAGCCGAGCAGTACTTC,CAWSVKLHLRAEQYF
TRBJ1-2,TRBD1,TRBV7-8,NA,TGTGCCAGCAGCGCCCGGACAGGGGTGAACTATGGCTACACCTTC,CASSARTGVNYGYTF
TRBJ2-1,TRBD2,TRBV7-7,NA,TGTGCCAGCAGCTCACTAGCGGGAGTTAAGAATGAGCAGTTCTTC,CASSSLAGVKNEQFF
TRBJ2-1,NA,TRBV6-2/TRBV6-3,NA,TGTGCCAGCAGTTACACACGGGGATACAATGAGCAGTTCTTC,CASSYTRGYNEQFF
TRBJ1-4,TRBD1,TRBV2,NA,TGTGCCAGCAGGACAGGGGGCTCAAGTGAAAAACTGTTTTTT,CASRTGGSSEKLFF
TRBJ1-2,NA,TRBV6-5,NA,TGTGCCAGCACCACCCGAGCATGGGGGGACTATGGCTACACCTTC,CASTTRAWGDYGYTF
TRBJ2-1,NA,TRBV7-2,few,TGTGCCAGCAGCTTATCCCGGCAGGTTGGTGAGCAGTTCTTC,CASSLSRQVGEQFF
TRBJ1-5,NA,TRBV12-3/TRBV12-4,once,TGTGCCAGCAGGCTCCCGGGACAGCCCCAGCATTTT,CASRLPGQPQHF
TRBJ2-1,NA,TRBV29-1,NA,TGCAGCGTTGGTGATGGAGGGTCCGGCACTAGGGCACAGTTCTTC,CSVGDGGSGTRAQFF
TRBJ1-1,NA,TRBV18,NA,TGTGCCAGCTCACCGGGGGGGCCCACTGAAGCTTTCTTT,CASSPGGPTEAFF
TRBJ1-2,TRBD1,TRBV6-6,few,TGTGCCAGTGAGACACCCAGGGACAGGAACATCTATGGCTACACCTTC,CASETPRDRNIYGYTF
TRBJ2-1,TRBD2,TRBV6-2/TRBV6-3,NA,TGTGCCAGCAGTGGACGACGAGCGGGAGGGAATGAGCAGTTCTTC,CASSGRRAGGNEQFF
TRBJ1-2,TRBD1,TRBV6-5,NA,TGTGCCAGCAGTTACGGGGACAGGGGGGAGTATGGCTACACCTTC,CASSYGDRGEYGYTF
TRBJ2-7,NA,TRBV10-2,few,TGCGCCAGCAGTGGGTCTGCAGGGTACTGGGAGCAGTACTTC,CASSGSAGYWEQYF
TRBJ1-5,NA,TRBV30,NA,TGTGCCTGGAGTGTACTTCGGGAGGGTCAGCCCCAGCATTTT,CAWSVLREGQPQHF
TRBJ2-3,TRBD1,TRBV19,NA,TGTGCCAGTAGTGACAGGGGCCTCGGGACAGGGGGGACAGATACGCAGTATTTT,CASSDRGLGTGGTDTQYF
TRBJ2-2,NA,TRBV7-2,NA,TGTGCCAGCAGCGTTATTGCGGGAATAGGGGGGGGTTGGACCGGGGAGCTGTTTTTT,CASSVIAGIGGGWTGELFF
TRBJ1-5,NA,TRBV19,NA,TGTGCCAGTACCGGGGGGATTCAGCCCCAGCATTTT,CASTGGIQPQHF
TRBJ1-2,NA,TRBV5-6,NA,TGTGCCAGCAGCTTGGTAGGGGAGGCGGCTGGTGGCTACACCTTC,CASSLVGEAAGGYTF
TRBJ2-1,TRBD1,TRBV5-1,NA,TGCGCCAGCAGCTTGGCAGACAGGGGAGCCTACAATGAGCAGTTCTTC,CASSLADRGAYNEQFF
TRBJ1-1,TRBD1,TRBV7-9,NA,TGTGCCAGCAGCTTAAGGGGACAGATGAACACTGAAGCTTTCTTT,CASSLRGQMNTEAFF
TRBJ2-1,NA,TRBV11-2,NA,TGTGCCAGCAGCTTACTGAATGAGCAGTTCTTC,CASSLLNEQFF
TRBJ2-7,TRBD2,TRBV9,NA,TGTGCCAGCAGCGCTCGCCATGGGGGTTCTAGCGGAAACGAGCAGTACTTC,CASSARHGGSSGNEQYF
TRBJ1-2,TRBD1,TRBV25-1,NA,TGTGCCAGCAGTCACAACAGGGGAGGCTATGGCTACACCTTC,CASSHNRGGYGYTF
TRBJ1-2,NA,TRBV6-1,NA,TGTGCCAGCAGTGAACGGTTTGTGTTGGGGGGGCATGGCTACACCTTC,CASSERFVLGGHGYTF
TRBJ2-3,TRBD2,TRBV2,once,TGTGCCAGCCGGGATTACGGGGGGGCCGGTGATACGCAGTATTTT,CASRDYGGAGDTQYF
TRBJ2-2,NA,TRBV4-1,NA,TGCGCCAGCAGCCAAGAGGCCGGGGCGAACACCGGGGAGCTGTTTTTT,CASSQEAGANTGELFF
TRBJ2-3,TRBD2,TRBV5-6,NA,TGTGCCAGCAGCCCCTTCGTAGGTCTAGCGGGAAGTACGCAGTATTTT,CASSPFVGLAGSTQYF
TRBJ2-5,TRBD2,TRBV10-1,NA,TGCGCCAGCAGTGACCTAGCGGGGGGAAGAGAGACCCAGTACTTC,CASSDLAGGRETQYF
TRBJ2-2,NA,TRBV7-3,NA,TGTGCCAGCAGCCTCAACTCGGGTAGAATCGGGGAGCTGTTTTTT,CASSLNSGRIGELFF
TRBJ2-2,TRBD2,TRBV11-2,few,TGTGCCAGCAGCTCCCCCGGACTAGCGGGGGTCCGAACCGGGGAGCTGTTTTTT,CASSSPGLAGVRTGELFF
TRBJ2-3,NA,TRBV6-5,NA,TGTGCCAGCAGTTACTTAGGAGGCGCCCCCACAGATACGCAGTATTTT,CASSYLGGAPTDTQYF
TRBJ1-5,NA,TRBV13,NA,TGTGCCAGCAGTTCCTCCGGCGGTATAGCAATCAGGCCCCAGCATTTT,CASSSSGGIAIRPQHF
TRBJ2-1,NA,TRBV29-1,NA,TGCAGCGTTGAAAGTGATGGTCCGCGTGAGCAGTTCTTC,CSVESDGPREQFF
TRBJ2-3,TRBD2,TRBV5-1,once,TGCGCCAGCAGCTTGACCAGCGGGGGGGGCACAGATACGCAGTATTTT,CASSLTSGGGTDTQYF
TRBJ2-7,NA,TRBV19,NA,TGTGCCAGTAGTATTGGCCAGGGTTTGACCTACGAGCAGTACTTC,CASSIGQGLTYEQYF
TRBJ2-1,TRBD2,TRBV11-3,NA,TGTGCCAGCAGCTTAGGGCTTCCCAGACTAGCAGTGTACAATGAGCAGTTCTTC,CASSLGLPRLAVYNEQFF
TRBJ1-2,TRBD1,TRBV10-2,once,TGCGCCAGCAGCGCCATCCTTTCGACAGGGAGAGTCTATGGCTACACCTTC,CASSAILSTGRVYGYTF
TRBJ1-4,TRBD1,TRBV5-4,once,TGTGCCAGCAGTACGGACAGGAATAATGAAAAACTGTTTTTT,CASSTDRNNEKLFF
TRBJ2-1,NA,TRBV2,NA,TGTGCCAGCAGGCGGACAGTCTACAATGAGCAGTTCTTC,CASRRTVYNEQFF
TRBJ1-1,NA,TRBV11-3,NA,TGTGCCAGCAGCCTTGACCAGGGTGCTGAAGCTTTCTTT,CASSLDQGAEAFF
TRBJ2-7,NA,TRBV29-1,once,TGCAGCGTCGTTAGCTCCTACGAGCAGTACTTC,CSVVSSYEQYF
TRBJ2-1,TRBD2,TRBV20-1,NA,TGCAGTGCTAGTAAACGGGGGGACGCCAATGAGCAGTTCTTC,CSASKRGDANEQFF
TRBJ2-7,NA,TRBV5-4,NA,TGTGCCAGCAGCTTGGGGCAGGGGAGCTCCTACGAGCAGTACTTC,CASSLGQGSSYEQYF
TRBJ1-3,NA,TRBV28,NA,TGTGCCAGCAGTTTGGATTTGGCGACAAACTCTGGAAACACCATATATTTT,CASSLDLATNSGNTIYF
TRBJ1-2,NA,TRBV10-3,NA,TGTGCCATCAGTGATGGCCGTCAAAACTATGGCTACACCTTC,CAISDGRQNYGYTF
TRBJ2-3,TRBD1,TRBV5-6,NA,TGTGCCAGCAGCCCTGGGACAGGGGTTGGAGATACGCAGTATTTT,CASSPGTGVGDTQYF
TRBJ1-2,TRBD1,TRBV6-5,few,TGTGCCAGCAGTTACGTATCGACAGGGGGTAACTATGGCTACACCTTC,CASSYVSTGGNYGYTF